This TCR beta chain was obtained from a study of blood T cells in healthy people across ages. The CDR3 runs 13 residues. The V gene's germline CDR1 is MNHEY and CDR2 SVGAGI. The second PCR ran about 6 to 12 cycles with a sample-barcoded 5' primer and J-beta primers. A single record per CDR3 protein comes from TCRdb applying MiXCR to the 5' RACE reads. This table has more than 700,000 distinct CDR3 sequences, about 55% appearing once. As to this clonotype: A read error may account for a junction end that differs from germline.

The receptor's source is an older man in good health. Sequenced material: blood. The chain employs TRBV6-5 and TRBJ2-1; TRBD2 might be the D (5 bases). The end of the DNA is better explained by TRBJ2-7, so the J call may be wrong. CDR3 nucleotide sequence: TGCGCCAGCAGTGAGCTAGCACTGTACGAGCAGTACTTC. It yields the protein CASSELALYEQYF.